Listed below are T cell receptor beta chains from one sample, sequenced in a study of molecular identifiers for immune sequencing clone quantification. Via MiXCR, TCRdb re-called the PCR reads, giving one row per CDR3 protein. The sample lists 85,000 to 100,000 distinct CDR3 sequences, 20% to 25% occurring once. The sequencing input was naive CD8+ T cells from blood, with Jurkat cell RNA spiked in. The receptor source for this set is a human donor in good health. Some libraries in this study had Jurkat cell RNA spiked in. Both conserved end residues are part of each CDR3. The order of the fields is J gene, clone size, V gene, D gene, CDR3 DNA, CDR3 protein. D genes are given only for firm matches. Size is stated for part of the rows, as once, few or many counts, or as a class when the clone is expanded.

TRBJ1-1	many	TRBV4-3	-	TGCGCCAGCAGTACCGCGTCTTTAAACACTGAAGCTTTCTTT	CASSTASLNTEAFF
TRBJ2-7	few	TRBV2	TRBD1	TGTGCCAGCAGTAATTCCGGTACAGGGGCCTACGAGCAGTACTTC	CASSNSGTGAYEQYF
TRBJ1-1	-	TRBV2	-	TGTGCCAGCAGTGAGGAGGGGATGAAGGCTGAAGCTTTCTTT	CASSEEGMKAEAFF
TRBJ2-4	many	TRBV4-3	-	TGCGCCAGCAGCCAAGATTTCCAGGGGCTAATTCAGGACATTCAGTACTTC	CASSQDFQGLIQDIQYF
TRBJ2-7	-	TRBV30	-	TGTGCCTGGGGTCGGTCTAGTGTCAACGAGCAGTACTTC	CAWGRSSVNEQYF
TRBJ2-7	many	TRBV5-4	TRBD1	TGTGCCAGCAGCTTCCAGGGGGCTAATTCCTACGAGCAGTACTTC	CASSFQGANSYEQYF
TRBJ2-7	-	TRBV27	TRBD2	TGTGCCAGCAGTTTCACCCCGGGACTAGCGGGAGAACCGTACTTC	CASSFTPGLAGEPYF
TRBJ2-7	few	TRBV28	TRBD2	TGTGCCAGCAGTTTATATGTCCTAGCGGGAGGTTTATACGAGCAGTACTTC	CASSLYVLAGGLYEQYF
TRBJ1-1	many	TRBV30	-	TGTGCCTGGAAAGAGAGGCAGACTGAAGCTTTCTTT	CAWKERQTEAFF
TRBJ2-2	-	TRBV9	-	TGTGCCAGCAGCGTCGATGTAGGGGCCCTAGGGGAGCTGTTTTTT	CASSVDVGALGELFF
TRBJ2-7	many	TRBV2	TRBD2	TGTGCCAGAGGCAGCGGGGGCCCCTACGAGCAGTACTTC	CARGSGGPYEQYF
TRBJ2-7	many	TRBV7-2	-	TGTGCCAGCAGCTTAGTCGGTGACGAGCAGTACTTC	CASSLVGDEQYF
TRBJ2-2	few	TRBV29-1	TRBD1	TGCAGCGTTGATAGGGGGCGGAACACCGGGGAGCTGGTTTTT	CSVDRGRNTGELVF
TRBJ2-2	few	TRBV9	-	TGTGCCAGCAGCATCCCCACCGGGGAGCTGTTTTTT	CASSIPTGELFF
TRBJ2-7	many	TRBV28	TRBD1	TGTGCCAGCAGTTCCGACAGGGCCCAACCCTCCTACGAGCAGTACTTC	CASSSDRAQPSYEQYF
TRBJ1-6	few	TRBV19	-	TGTGCCAGTAGTATAAATCAGGGGACTAATTCACCCCTCCACTTT	CASSINQGTNSPLHF
TRBJ2-3	-	TRBV7-3	-	TGTGCCAGCAGCTTGGGTGTTGGGACTTCAAGCACAGATACGCAGTATTTT	CASSLGVGTSSTDTQYF
TRBJ2-1	-	TRBV13	-	TGTGCCAGCAGCTCCCTGATCCAGGGGAGTCACAATGAGCAGTTCTTC	CASSSLIQGSHNEQFF
TRBJ2-3	many	TRBV28	-	TGTGCCAGCAGCCGCGGGGGCAGAGATACGCAGTATTTT	CASSRGGRDTQYF
TRBJ2-7	few	TRBV4-3	-	TGCGCCAGCAGCCAAGATATCCAGGACTACGAGCAGTACTTC	CASSQDIQDYEQYF
TRBJ1-5	many	TRBV19	TRBD1	TGTGCCACCACCGGGACAGGGGGTTCTCTCCAGCATTTT	CATTGTGGSLQHF
TRBJ2-4	many	TRBV5-4	-	TGTGCCAGCAGCTTGGGGGACCTTTTGTACTTC	CASSLGDLLYF
TRBJ2-5	many	TRBV27	-	TGTGCCAGCAGTAACAGGTACCAAGAGACCCAGTACTTC	CASSNRYQETQYF
TRBJ2-3	many	TRBV6-2/TRBV6-3	-	TGTGCCAGCAGTTACTCGGCAACCATGGCCGGGTCAGATACGCAGTATTTT	CASSYSATMAGSDTQYF
TRBJ1-1	many	TRBV5-6	-	TGTGCCAGCAGCTTGGGAGACCCCGAGACCTTT	CASSLGDPETF
TRBJ2-7	many	TRBV20-1	-	TGCAGTGCTAGAGCTCAACAGGGAGGCTACGAGCAGTACTTC	CSARAQQGGYEQYF
TRBJ2-2	many	TRBV28	TRBD2	TGTGCCAGCAGTTCGGGACTAGCGGACACCGGGGAGCTGTTTTTT	CASSSGLADTGELFF
TRBJ1-3	many	TRBV2	-	TGTGCCAGCAGTGAGACAGCCAGCTCTGGAAACACCATATATTTT	CASSETASSGNTIYF
TRBJ1-5	many	TRBV6-1	-	TGTGCCAGCAGTGAGAAGGCGACAGTACGGGATCAGCCCCAGCATTTT	CASSEKATVRDQPQHF
TRBJ2-6	-	TRBV6-2/TRBV6-3	-	TGTGCCAGCAGTTACTCCCTAACAGGAAGCTCTGGGGCCAACGTCCTGACTTTC	CASSYSLTGSSGANVLTF
TRBJ2-7	-	TRBV30	-	TGTGCCTGGAGTGGACAGATCCACGAGCAGTACTTC	CAWSGQIHEQYF
TRBJ2-1	many	TRBV2	-	TGTGCCAGCAGTGAAGGCGGGGTGATTTACAATGAGCAGTTCTTC	CASSEGGVIYNEQFF
TRBJ1-1	-	TRBV5-5	-	TGTGCCAGCATCTTGGTAAACACTGAAGCTTTCTTT	CASILVNTEAFF
TRBJ2-3	many	TRBV5-4	TRBD2	TGTGCCAGCAGCTTGGAACTAGCGGGGGTGACAGATACGCAGTATTTT	CASSLELAGVTDTQYF
TRBJ2-7	few	TRBV6-5	-	TGTGCCAGCTCACCATCCCTCCGGGAGCAGTACTTC	CASSPSLREQYF
TRBJ2-7	many	TRBV20-1	TRBD1	TGCAGTGCCAATCCGGAGGACAGGGGCCCCTACGAGCAGTACTTC	CSANPEDRGPYEQYF
TRBJ2-1	-	TRBV5-4	-	TGTGCCAGCAGGCTCCCGGGACTTAACAATGAGCAGTTCTTC	CASRLPGLNNEQFF
TRBJ2-7	many	TRBV25-1	-	TGTGCCAGCAGTGTGGAGGGGGCGACCAACGAGCAGTACTTC	CASSVEGATNEQYF
TRBJ2-5	few	TRBV13	TRBD1	TGTGCCAGCAGCTTATTGGACAGGGGAGAGACCCAGTACTTC	CASSLLDRGETQYF
TRBJ2-3	many	TRBV27	-	TGTGCCAGCAGATCCGGCAGCCAGGTTACGCAGTATTTT	CASRSGSQVTQYF
TRBJ2-7	-	TRBV5-5	-	TGTGCCAGCAGCTTGGGGAGTGACTACGAGCAGTACTTC	CASSLGSDYEQYF
TRBJ1-5	many	TRBV30	-	TGTGCCTGGAGTGATTCGGGGAATCAGCCCCAGCATTTT	CAWSDSGNQPQHF
TRBJ2-1	few	TRBV4-1	TRBD2	TGCGCCAGCAGCCAGATCAGCGGGGGGACCTACAATGAGCAGTTCTTC	CASSQISGGTYNEQFF
TRBJ1-5	many	TRBV6-2/TRBV6-3	-	TGTGCCAGCAGTTGGCGTTTGGAGGCACCCTATCAGCCCCAGCATTTT	CASSWRLEAPYQPQHF
TRBJ1-5	-	TRBV4-2	-	TGTGCCAGCAGCCGCACAGGAGAAAATCAGCCCCAGCATTTT	CASSRTGENQPQHF
TRBJ1-1	few	TRBV3-1	TRBD1	TGTGCCAGCAGCCACACAGGGACAGGTCTTGAAGCTTTCTTT	CASSHTGTGLEAFF
TRBJ1-3	many	TRBV7-9	-	TGTGCCAGCAGCATCTCTGGAAACACCATATATTTT	CASSISGNTIYF
TRBJ1-1	-	TRBV28	TRBD1	TGTGCCAGCAGTTTAGGGGACAGGGGCATGAACACTGAAGCTTTCTTT	CASSLGDRGMNTEAFF
TRBJ2-5	-	TRBV12-3/TRBV12-4	TRBD2	TGTGCCAGCAGTCCCGGCGGGGGTAGCGGGGAGACCCAGTACTTC	CASSPGGGSGETQYF
TRBJ2-5	few	TRBV7-9	-	TGTGCCAGCAGCCCCCTTAGCGGCCCGTTAGAGACCCAGTACTTC	CASSPLSGPLETQYF
TRBJ2-5	-	TRBV7-9	TRBD1	TGTGCCAGCAGCCCCAGGGACAGGGTTGATCAAGAGACCCAGTACTTC	CASSPRDRVDQETQYF
TRBJ2-1	many	TRBV20-1	-	TGCAGTGTCCCGTGGGCCGGGGAGCAGTTCTTC	CSVPWAGEQFF
TRBJ1-5	few	TRBV19	TRBD1	TGTGCCAGTAGTCCCCAGGGTCTCGGACAGGTGGTGCAGCCCCAGCATTTT	CASSPQGLGQVVQPQHF
TRBJ1-1	many	TRBV7-9	TRBD1	TGTGCCAGCACCTCAACTCACAGGGGGGGAACTGAAGCTTTCTTT	CASTSTHRGGTEAFF
TRBJ2-1	many	TRBV6-2/TRBV6-3	-	TGTGCCAGCAGTTACTCGAGGTCCGGTGAGCAGTTCTTC	CASSYSRSGEQFF
TRBJ2-3	many	TRBV5-1	-	TGCGCCAGCAGCTTGGGGGAGATTCAGGGTACGCAGTATTTT	CASSLGEIQGTQYF
TRBJ2-5	many	TRBV7-9	-	TGTGCCAGCACCCAGGGGGAGACCCAGTACTTC	CASTQGETQYF
TRBJ2-7	-	TRBV5-4	-	TGTGCCGGCAGCTCCGGTTACGAGCAGTACTTC	CAGSSGYEQYF
TRBJ2-3	many	TRBV2	TRBD1	TGTGCCAGCAGTGAACCAGACGGATGGACAGGGGGCGGCACAGATACGCAGTATTTT	CASSEPDGWTGGGTDTQYF